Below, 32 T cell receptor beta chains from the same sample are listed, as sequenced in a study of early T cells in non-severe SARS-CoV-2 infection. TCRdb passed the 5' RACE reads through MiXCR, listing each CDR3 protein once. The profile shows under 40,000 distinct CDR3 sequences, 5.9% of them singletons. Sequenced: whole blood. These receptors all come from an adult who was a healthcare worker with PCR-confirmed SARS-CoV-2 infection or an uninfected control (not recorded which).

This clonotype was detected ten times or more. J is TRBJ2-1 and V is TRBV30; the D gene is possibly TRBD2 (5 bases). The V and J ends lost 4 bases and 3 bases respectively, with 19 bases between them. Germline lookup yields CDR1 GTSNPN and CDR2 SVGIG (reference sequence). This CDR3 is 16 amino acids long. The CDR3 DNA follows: TGTGCCTGGAACCCAAGCGGACGCTCTGACTACAATGAGCAGTTCTTC. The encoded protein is CAWNPSGRSDYNEQFF.

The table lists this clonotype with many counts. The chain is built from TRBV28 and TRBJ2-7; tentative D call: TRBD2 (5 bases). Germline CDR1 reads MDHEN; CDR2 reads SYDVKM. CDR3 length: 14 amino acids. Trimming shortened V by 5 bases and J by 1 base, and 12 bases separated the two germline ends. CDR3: CASSELDWSYEQYF. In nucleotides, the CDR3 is TGTGCCAGCAGTGAGTTGGACTGGTCCTACGAGCAGTACTTC. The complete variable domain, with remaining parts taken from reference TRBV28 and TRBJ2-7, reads DVKVTQSSRYLVKRTGEKVFLECVQDMDHENMFWYRQDPGLGLRLIYFSYDVKMKEKGDIPEGYSVSREKKERFSLILESASTNQTSMYLCASSELDWSYEQYFGPGTRLTVT.

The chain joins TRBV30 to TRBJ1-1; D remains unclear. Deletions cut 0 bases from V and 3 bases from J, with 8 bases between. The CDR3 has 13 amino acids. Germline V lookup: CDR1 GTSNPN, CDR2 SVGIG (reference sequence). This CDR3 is CAWSVLSHTEAFF. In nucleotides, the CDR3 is TGTGCCTGGAGTGTTCTTAGCCACACTGAAGCTTTCTTT.

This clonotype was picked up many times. The CDR3 reads CASSEDLNNSPLHF. Written as DNA, the CDR3 is TGCGCCAGCAGTGAGGACCTTAATAATTCACCCCTCCACTTT. V is TRBV10-1 and J is TRBJ1-6; D is unclear. CDR1 WNHNN and CDR2 SYGVQD come from the germline V gene (reference sequence). This CDR3 comprises 14 residues. V gave up 2 bases and J gave up 5 bases, with 7 bases separating them.

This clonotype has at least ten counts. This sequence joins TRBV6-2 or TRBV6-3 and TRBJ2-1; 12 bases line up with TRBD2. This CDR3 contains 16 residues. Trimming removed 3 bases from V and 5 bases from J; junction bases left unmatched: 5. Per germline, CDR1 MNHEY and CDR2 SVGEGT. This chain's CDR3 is CASSYLRLAGDNEQFF. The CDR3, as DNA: TGTGCCAGCAGTTATCTCCGACTAGCGGGGGACAATGAGCAGTTCTTC.

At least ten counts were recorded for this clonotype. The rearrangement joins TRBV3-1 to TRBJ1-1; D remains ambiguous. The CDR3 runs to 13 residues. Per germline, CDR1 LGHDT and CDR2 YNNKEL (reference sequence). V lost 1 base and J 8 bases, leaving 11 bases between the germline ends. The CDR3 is CASSQGQGQEAFF. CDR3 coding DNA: TGTGCCAGCAGCCAAGGCCAAGGGCAGGAAGCTTTCTTT.

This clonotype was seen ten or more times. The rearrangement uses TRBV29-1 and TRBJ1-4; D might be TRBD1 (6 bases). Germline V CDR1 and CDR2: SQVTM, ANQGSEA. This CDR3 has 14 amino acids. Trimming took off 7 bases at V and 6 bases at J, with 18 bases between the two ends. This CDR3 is CSGLTGDSHEKLFF. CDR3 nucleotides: TGCAGCGGGTTGACAGGAGACTCTCATGAAAAACTGTTTTTT.

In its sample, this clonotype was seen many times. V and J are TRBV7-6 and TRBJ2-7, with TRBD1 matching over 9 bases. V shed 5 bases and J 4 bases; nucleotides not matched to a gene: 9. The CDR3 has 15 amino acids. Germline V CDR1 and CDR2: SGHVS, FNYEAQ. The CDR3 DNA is TGTGCCAGCAGCCCCGGGACAGGGTATACATACGAGCAGTACTTC. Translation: CASSPGTGYTYEQYF. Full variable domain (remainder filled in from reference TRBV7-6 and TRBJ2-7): GAGVSQSPRYKVTKRGQDVALRCDPISGHVSLYWYRQALGQGPEFLTYFNYEAQQDKSGLPNDRFSAERPEGSISTLTIQRTEQRDSAMYRCASSPGTGYTYEQYFGPGTRLTVT.

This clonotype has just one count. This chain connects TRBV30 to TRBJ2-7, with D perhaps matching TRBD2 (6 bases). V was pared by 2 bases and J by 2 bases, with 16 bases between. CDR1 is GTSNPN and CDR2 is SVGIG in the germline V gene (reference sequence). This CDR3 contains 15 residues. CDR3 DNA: TGTGCCTGGAGTAACATAGCGGACTTGACCTACGAGCAGTACTTC. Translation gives CAWSNIADLTYEQYF.

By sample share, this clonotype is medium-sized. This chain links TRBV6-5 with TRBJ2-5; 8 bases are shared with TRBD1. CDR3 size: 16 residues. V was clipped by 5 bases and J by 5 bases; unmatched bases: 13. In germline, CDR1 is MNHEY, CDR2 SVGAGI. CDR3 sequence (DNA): TGTGCCAGCAGTCACACCTCACAGGGGGAGTCGGAGACCCAGTACTTC. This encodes CASSHTSQGESETQYF.

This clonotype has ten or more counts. The CDR3 region has the DNA TGCAGTGCCCTGCTCGCTAGCGGGAGGGGAAATGAGCAGTTCTTC. Its translation is CSALLASGRGNEQFF. The chain joins TRBV20-1 to TRBJ2-1; 12 nucleotides align to TRBD2. CDR1 and CDR2 (germline): DFQATT, SNEGSKA (reference sequence). The CDR3 loop spans 15 amino acids. The J segment lost 7 bases and the V segment lost 6 bases, leaving 10 bases of the junction unmatched.

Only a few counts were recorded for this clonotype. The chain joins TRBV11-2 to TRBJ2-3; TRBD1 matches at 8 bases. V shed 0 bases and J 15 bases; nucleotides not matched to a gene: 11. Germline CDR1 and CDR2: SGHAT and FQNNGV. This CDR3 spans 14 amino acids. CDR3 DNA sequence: TGTGCCAGCAGCTTAGAGGGGATGGCAGGGGGCAAATATTTT. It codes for CASSLEGMAGGKYF.

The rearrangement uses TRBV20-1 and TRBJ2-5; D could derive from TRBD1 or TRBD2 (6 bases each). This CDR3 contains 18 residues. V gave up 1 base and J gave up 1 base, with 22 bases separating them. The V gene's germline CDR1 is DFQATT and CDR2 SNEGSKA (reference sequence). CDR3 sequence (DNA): TGCAGTGCTAGAGGAGGAGGGGGGCGGGACCATCCCCAAGAGACCCAGTACTTC. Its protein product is CSARGGGGRDHPQETQYF.

This CDR3 reads CASRERGGGKNIQYF. CDR3 bases: TGCGCCAGCAGGGAGAGAGGGGGCGGCAAAAACATTCAGTACTTC. The chain has TRBV5-1 and TRBJ2-4; 7 bases fit TRBD1. This CDR3 region has 15 residues. Losses at the gene ends were 5 bases for V and 3 bases for J; bases not matched to a gene: 8. CDR1 and CDR2 (germline): SGHRS, YFSETQ.

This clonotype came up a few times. For the CDR3, the DNA is TGCAGCGTTGGTCTAGCGGGAGGGCAAGAGACCCAGTACTTC. It is translated as CSVGLAGGQETQYF. V gene TRBV29-1 combines with J gene TRBJ2-5, with 12 bases matching TRBD2. V gave up 4 bases and J gave up 2 bases; unmatched junction bases: 2. This CDR3 is 14 amino acids long. The germline V gene encodes CDR1 SQVTM and CDR2 ANQGSEA.

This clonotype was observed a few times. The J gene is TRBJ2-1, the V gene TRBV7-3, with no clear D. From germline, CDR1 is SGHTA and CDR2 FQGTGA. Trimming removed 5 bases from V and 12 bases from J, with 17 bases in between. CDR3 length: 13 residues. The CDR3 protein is CASSAPSSIVQFF. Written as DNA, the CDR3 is TGTGCCAGCAGCGCCCCTAGTTCCATAGTGCAGTTCTTC.

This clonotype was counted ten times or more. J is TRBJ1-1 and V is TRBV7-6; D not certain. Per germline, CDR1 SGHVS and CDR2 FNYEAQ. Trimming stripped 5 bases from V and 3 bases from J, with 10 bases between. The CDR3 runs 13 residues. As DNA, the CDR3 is TGTGCCAGCAGCCTTACAGAAGACACTGAAGCTTTCTTT. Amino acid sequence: CASSLTEDTEAFF. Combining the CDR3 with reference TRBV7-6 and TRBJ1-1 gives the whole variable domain GAGVSQSPRYKVTKRGQDVALRCDPISGHVSLYWYRQALGQGPEFLTYFNYEAQQDKSGLPNDRFSAERPEGSISTLTIQRTEQRDSAMYRCASSLTEDTEAFFGQGTRLTVV.

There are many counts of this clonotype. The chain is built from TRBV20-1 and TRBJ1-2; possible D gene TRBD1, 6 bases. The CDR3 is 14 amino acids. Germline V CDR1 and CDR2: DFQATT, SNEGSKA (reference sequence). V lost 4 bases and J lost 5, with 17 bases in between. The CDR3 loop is CSAKDSLRNYGYTF. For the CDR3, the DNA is TGCAGTGCTAAGGACAGTTTGCGGAATTATGGCTACACCTTC.

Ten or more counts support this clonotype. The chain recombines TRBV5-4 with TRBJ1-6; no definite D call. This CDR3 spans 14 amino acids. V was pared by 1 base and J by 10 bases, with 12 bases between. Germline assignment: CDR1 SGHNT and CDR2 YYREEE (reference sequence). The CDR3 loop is CASSLRNEGSPLHF. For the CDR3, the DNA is TGTGCCAGCAGCTTGAGGAACGAAGGATCACCCCTCCACTTT.

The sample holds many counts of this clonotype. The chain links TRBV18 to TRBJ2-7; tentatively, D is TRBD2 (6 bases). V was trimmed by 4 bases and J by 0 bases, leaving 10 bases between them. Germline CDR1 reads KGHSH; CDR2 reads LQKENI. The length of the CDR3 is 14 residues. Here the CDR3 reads CASSLAALSYEQYF. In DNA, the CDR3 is TGTGCCAGCTCACTAGCGGCCCTCTCCTACGAGCAGTACTTC.

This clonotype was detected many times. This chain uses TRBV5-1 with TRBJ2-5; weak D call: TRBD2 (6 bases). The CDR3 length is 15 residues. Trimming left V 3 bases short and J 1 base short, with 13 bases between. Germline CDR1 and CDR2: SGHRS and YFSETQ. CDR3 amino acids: CASSYYGTSQETQYF. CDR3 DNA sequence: TGCGCCAGCAGCTACTACGGGACTTCCCAAGAGACCCAGTACTTC.

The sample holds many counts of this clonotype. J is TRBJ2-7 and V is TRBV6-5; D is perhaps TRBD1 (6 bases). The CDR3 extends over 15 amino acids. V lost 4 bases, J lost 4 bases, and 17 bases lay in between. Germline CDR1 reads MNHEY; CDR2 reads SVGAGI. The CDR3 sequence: CASSLVARGAYEQYF. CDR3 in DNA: TGTGCCAGCAGTTTAGTCGCCAGGGGAGCTTACGAGCAGTACTTC.

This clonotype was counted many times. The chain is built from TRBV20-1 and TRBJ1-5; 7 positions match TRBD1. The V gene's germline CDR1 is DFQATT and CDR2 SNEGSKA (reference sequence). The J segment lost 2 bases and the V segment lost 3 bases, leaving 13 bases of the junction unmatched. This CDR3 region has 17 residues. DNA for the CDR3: TGCAGTGCTAGGCCCAACAGGGGCCTCAAAGGCAATCAGCCCCAGCATTTT. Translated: CSARPNRGLKGNQPQHF.

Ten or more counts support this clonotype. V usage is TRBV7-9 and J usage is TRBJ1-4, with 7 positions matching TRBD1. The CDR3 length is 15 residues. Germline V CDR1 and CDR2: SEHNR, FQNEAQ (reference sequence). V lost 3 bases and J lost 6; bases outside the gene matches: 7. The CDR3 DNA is TGTGCCAGCAGCTTGGGGACAGTCCCTTATGAAAAACTGTTTTTT. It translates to CASSLGTVPYEKLFF.

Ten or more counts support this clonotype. The CDR3 region is CASSLAGAFYNEQFF. CDR3 DNA sequence: TGTGCCAGCAGCTTAGCGGGCGCCTTCTACAATGAGCAGTTCTTC. The V call is TRBV7-9, the J call TRBJ2-1, with no clear D. Germline assignment: CDR1 SEHNR and CDR2 FQNEAQ (reference sequence). Between the trimmed V and J ends, which lost 0 bases and 3 bases, there was a span of 9 bases. CDR3 length: 15 amino acids.

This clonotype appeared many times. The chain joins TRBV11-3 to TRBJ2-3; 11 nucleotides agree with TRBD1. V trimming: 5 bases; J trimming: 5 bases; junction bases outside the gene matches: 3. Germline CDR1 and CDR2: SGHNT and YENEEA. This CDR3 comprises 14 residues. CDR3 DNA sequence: TGTGCCAGCAGCCCAGGGACAGGGGGAGATACGCAGTATTTT. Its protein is CASSPGTGGDTQYF.

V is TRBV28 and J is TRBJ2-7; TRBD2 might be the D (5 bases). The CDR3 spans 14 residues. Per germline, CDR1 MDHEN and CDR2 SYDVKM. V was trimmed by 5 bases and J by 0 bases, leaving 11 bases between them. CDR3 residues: CASSQQRSSYEQYF. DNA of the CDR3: TGTGCCAGCAGTCAACAGCGGAGCTCCTACGAGCAGTACTTC.

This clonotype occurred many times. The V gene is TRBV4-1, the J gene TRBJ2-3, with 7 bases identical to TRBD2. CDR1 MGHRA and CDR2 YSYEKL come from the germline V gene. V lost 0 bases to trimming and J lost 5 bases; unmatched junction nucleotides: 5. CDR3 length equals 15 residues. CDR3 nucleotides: TGCGCCAGCAGCCAAGAGGGGGGGAACCGAGATACGCAGTATTTT. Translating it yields CASSQEGGNRDTQYF.

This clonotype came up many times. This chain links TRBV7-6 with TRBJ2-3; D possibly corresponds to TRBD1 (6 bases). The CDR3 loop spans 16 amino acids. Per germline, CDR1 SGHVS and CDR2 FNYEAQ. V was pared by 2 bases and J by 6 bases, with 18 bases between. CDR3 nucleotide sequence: TGTGCCAGCAGCTTATCGGGACAACGAAGGAGGGATACGCAGTATTTT. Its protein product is CASSLSGQRRRDTQYF.

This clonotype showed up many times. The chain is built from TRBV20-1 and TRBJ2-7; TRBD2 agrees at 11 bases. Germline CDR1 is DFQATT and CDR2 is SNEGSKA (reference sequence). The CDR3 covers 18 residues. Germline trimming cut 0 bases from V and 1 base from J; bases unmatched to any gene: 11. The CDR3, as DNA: TGCAGTGCTAGAGATCGGAAAAGACTAGCGGGGCGTTCCTACGAGCAGTACTTC. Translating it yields CSARDRKRLAGRSYEQYF.

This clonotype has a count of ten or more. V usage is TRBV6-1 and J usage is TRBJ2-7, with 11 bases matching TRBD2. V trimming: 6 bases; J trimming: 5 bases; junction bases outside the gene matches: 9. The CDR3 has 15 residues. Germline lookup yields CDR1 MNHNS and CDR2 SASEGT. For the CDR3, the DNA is TGTGCCAGCAGAGAGACTAGCGGGAACGTCAACGAGCAGTACTTC. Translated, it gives CASRETSGNVNEQYF.

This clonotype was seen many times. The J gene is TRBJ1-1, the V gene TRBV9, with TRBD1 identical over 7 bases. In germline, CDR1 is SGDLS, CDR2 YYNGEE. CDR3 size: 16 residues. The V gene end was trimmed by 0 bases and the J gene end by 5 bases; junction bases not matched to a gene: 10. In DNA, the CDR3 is TGTGCCAGCAGCGTAGGAAACTCCGGGACAGCGACTGAAGCTTTCTTT. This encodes CASSVGNSGTATEAFF. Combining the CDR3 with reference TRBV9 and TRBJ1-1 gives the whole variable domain DSGVTQTPKHLITATGQRVTLRCSPRSGDLSVYWYQQSLDQGLQFLIQYYNGEERAKGNILERFSAQQFPDLHSELNLSSLELGDSALYFCASSVGNSGTATEAFFGQGTRLTVV.